This is a list of T cell receptor beta chains from one sample in a study of OX40 agonist ivuxolimab in advanced cancers. Clones were sequenced by immunoSEQ multiplex PCR, and TCRdb holds only the in-frame ones, with some missing. This sample carries 20,000 to 30,000 clones, roughly 85% of them seen once, and the ten largest clones take around a sixth. Here the sequenced sample was CD4+ or CD8+ T cells sorted from blood, taken in a trial of the OX40 agonist ivuxolimab. The receptors were gathered from an adult with an advanced solid tumor such as melanoma, head and neck, liver or kidney cancer. Both conserved end residues are trimmed from each CDR3.

cdr3_aa | v_call
ASSLVGGRDTQY | TRBV5-1
ASSLEGYAGANVLT | TRBV5-1
ASSPQTGGLNTEAF | TRBV18
ASKGFESRDTEAF | TRBV19
ASSTSSGFPGEQF | TRBV19
ATQRGQGPTKPNTEAF | TRBV2
ASSLEGARSEQF | TRBV7-2
SVEGGLAGADTQY | TRBV29-1
ASSEMGQGRSPLH | TRBV6-1
ASSGTRLAGGRETQY | TRBV19
ASSFEGADTQY | TRBV5-1
ASSVAPGPRGTEAF | TRBV5-4
ASSQEVGLETQY | TRBV4-3
ASSTGLAPSSGANVLT | TRBV19